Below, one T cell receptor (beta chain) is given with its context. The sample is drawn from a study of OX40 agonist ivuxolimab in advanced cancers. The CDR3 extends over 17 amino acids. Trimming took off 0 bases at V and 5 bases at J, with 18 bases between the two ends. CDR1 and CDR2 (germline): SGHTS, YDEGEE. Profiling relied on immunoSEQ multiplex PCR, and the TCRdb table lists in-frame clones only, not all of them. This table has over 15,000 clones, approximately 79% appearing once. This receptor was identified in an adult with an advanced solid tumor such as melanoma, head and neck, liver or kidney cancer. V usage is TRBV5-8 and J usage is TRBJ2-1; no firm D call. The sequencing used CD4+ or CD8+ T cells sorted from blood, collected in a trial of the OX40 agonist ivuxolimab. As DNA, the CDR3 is TGTGCCAGCAGCTTGGCCAGGAAGGGTTGGGCCAACAATGAGCAGTTCTTC. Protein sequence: CASSLARKGWANNEQFF. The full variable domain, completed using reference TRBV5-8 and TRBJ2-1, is EAGVTQSPTHLIKTRGQQATLRCSPISGHTSVYWYQQALGLGLQFLLWYDEGEERNRGNFPPRFSGRQFPNYSSELNVNALELEDSALYLCASSLARKGWANNEQFFGPGTRLTVL.